Listed below are T cell receptor beta chains from one sample, sequenced in a study of Ad26.COV2.S vaccination and SARS-CoV-2 variants. Profiled with immunoSEQ multiplex PCR; TCRdb holds only in-frame clones, not every one. This table has about 350,000 clones, around 92% appearing once. This material consisted of peripheral blood, taken after recovery from COVID-19. Source of these receptors: a human donor who had recovered from COVID-19. Both conserved end residues are part of each CDR3. The D gene is left open where the match is weak. Clone size is not always given. Where it is, it says once, few, many or a class for expanded clones.

d_gene	v_gene	j_gene	abundance	CDR3aa	CDR3nt
NA	TRBV9	TRBJ2-1	NA	CASSVESGLSSYNEQFF	TGTGCCAGCAGCGTAGAGAGCGGTCTGAGCTCCTACAATGAGCAGTTCTTC
TRBD1	TRBV5-1	TRBJ2-2	few	CASSTRQGTGELFF	TGCGCCAGCAGCACGCGACAGGGTACCGGGGAGCTGTTTTTT
NA	TRBV6-6	TRBJ2-7	NA	CASRSPNYEQYF	TGTGCCAGCAGATCTCCCAACTACGAGCAGTACTTC
NA	TRBV28	TRBJ1-1	NA	CASSLSAWNTEAFF	TGTGCCAGCAGTTTATCGGCCTGGAACACTGAAGCTTTCTTT
NA	TRBV7-8	TRBJ1-5	NA	CASSSPGRRGNQPQHF	TGTGCCAGCAGCTCCCCAGGGCGCAGGGGCAATCAGCCCCAGCATTTT
NA	TRBV18	TRBJ1-3	NA	CASSLPTGFSGNTIYF	TGTGCCAGCTCACTTCCCACAGGCTTCTCTGGAAACACCATATATTTT
NA	TRBV6-4	TRBJ1-3	NA	CASSNREGNTIYF	TGTGCCAGCAGTAACAGGGAGGGAAACACCATATATTTT
TRBD1	TRBV7-2	TRBJ2-1	NA	CASSTQTGFPDNEQFF	TGTGCCAGCAGCACCCAGACAGGGTTCCCGGACAATGAGCAGTTCTTC
NA	TRBV6-5	TRBJ1-1	NA	CASRLSGTYTEAFF	TGTGCCAGCAGGCTCTCAGGGACCTACACTGAAGCTTTCTTT
NA	TRBV27	TRBJ1-6	NA	CASSLVANSPLHF	TGTGCCAGCAGTTTAGTAGCTAATTCACCCCTCCACTTT
TRBD1	TRBV15	TRBJ2-7	NA	CATSRTGGIEQYF	TGTGCCACCAGCCGGACAGGGGGGATCGAGCAGTACTTC
TRBD2	TRBV7-2	TRBJ2-3	NA	CASSSRGADTQYF	TGTGCCAGCAGCTCTCGGGGGGCAGATACGCAGTATTTT
NA	TRBV4-1	TRBJ2-3	NA	CASSQDVYPTDTQYF	TGCGCCAGCAGCCAAGATGTCTATCCCACAGATACGCAGTATTTT
TRBD2	TRBV10-3	TRBJ2-3	NA	CARASGDTDTQYF	TGTGCCAGAGCGAGCGGGGACACAGATACGCAGTATTTT
NA	TRBV21-1	TRBJ1-2	NA	CASSTGDLNYGYTF	TGTGCCAGCAGCACAGGCGACCTAAACTATGGCTACACCTTC
TRBD2	TRBV29-1	TRBJ2-3	once	CSVSRTSGVPDTQYF	TGCAGCGTTTCACGGACTAGCGGGGTTCCGGATACGCAGTATTTT
NA	TRBV5-4	TRBJ1-3	NA	CASSFERGGNTIYF	TGTGCCAGCAGCTTCGAGCGTGGTGGAAACACCATATATTTT
NA	TRBV5-4	TRBJ2-3	NA	CASSSPGTDTQYF	TGTGCCAGCAGCTCGCCAGGCACAGATACGCAGTATTTT
NA	TRBV5-4	TRBJ2-4	once	CASSSVVLGKNIQYF	TGTGCCAGCAGCTCGGTGGTCCTAGGCAAAAACATTCAGTACTTC
NA	TRBV6-2/TRBV6-3	TRBJ1-2	NA	CASSYPTANYGYTF	TGTGCCAGCAGTTACCCAACCGCTAACTATGGCTACACCTTC
TRBD1	TRBV11-2	TRBJ1-2	NA	CASSLFRDRGIGNYGYTF	TGTGCCAGCAGCTTATTCCGGGACAGGGGGATAGGAAACTATGGCTACACCTTC
NA	TRBV19	TRBJ1-5	few	CASSAPQGPGQPQHF	TGTGCCAGTAGTGCTCCACAGGGCCCGGGACAGCCCCAGCATTTT
NA	TRBV4-3	TRBJ2-1	NA	CASSQGQGMGQFF	TGCGCCAGCAGCCAAGGCCAGGGGATGGGTCAGTTCTTC
NA	TRBV7-9	TRBJ2-7	once	CASSLRGAGGDSYEQYF	TGTGCCAGCAGCTTGAGGGGGGCCGGGGGCGACTCCTACGAGCAGTACTTC
NA	TRBV29-1	TRBJ1-5	NA	CSVERKPQHF	TGCAGCGTTGAAAGAAAGCCCCAGCATTTT
TRBD1	TRBV19	TRBJ1-1	NA	CASGQGGTEAFF	TGTGCCAGTGGACAGGGCGGCACTGAAGCTTTCTTT
TRBD1	TRBV5-1	TRBJ1-1	once	CASTRPGQGLNTEAFF	TGCGCCAGCACCCGCCCGGGACAGGGTCTGAACACTGAAGCTTTCTTT
NA	TRBV11-3	TRBJ2-3	NA	CASSLDYSTDTQYF	TGTGCCAGCAGCTTAGACTACAGCACAGATACGCAGTATTTT
TRBD1	TRBV5-6	TRBJ1-2	NA	CASSRTGIDGYTF	TGTGCCAGCAGCAGGACAGGGATCGATGGCTACACCTTC
TRBD1	TRBV9	TRBJ1-1	NA	CASSVGTGGADTEAFF	TGTGCCAGCAGCGTGGGAACAGGGGGCGCCGACACTGAAGCTTTCTTT
NA	TRBV27	TRBJ1-5	once	CASSPNFRGSAQPQHF	TGTGCCAGCAGTCCAAATTTTAGGGGGTCCGCTCAGCCCCAGCATTTT
TRBD2	TRBV7-2	TRBJ2-1	NA	CASSLGGSEQFF	TGTGCCAGCAGCTTGGGAGGGTCTGAGCAGTTCTTC
TRBD1	TRBV7-9	TRBJ1-1	NA	CASIYSPGGSAEAFF	TGTGCCAGCATCTATTCCCCAGGGGGCTCGGCTGAAGCTTTCTTT
NA	TRBV20-1	TRBJ1-1	NA	CSARDEAEAFF	TGCAGTGCTAGAGATGAGGCAGAAGCTTTCTTT
NA	TRBV5-1	TRBJ2-7	NA	CASSVGTFARGTYEQYF	TGCGCCAGCAGCGTCGGGACATTTGCGCGTGGGACCTACGAGCAGTACTTC
NA	TRBV29-1	TRBJ2-6	NA	CSVAGVKGSGANVLTF	TGCAGCGTTGCGGGGGTTAAGGGCTCTGGGGCCAACGTCCTGACTTTC
NA	TRBV29-1	TRBJ1-2	once	CSVGSGNGYTF	TGCAGCGTCGGGAGCGGAAATGGCTACACCTTC